The 25 T cell receptor beta chains in this list originate from one sample, sequenced in a study of T-cell memory formation after mild COVID-19. TCRdb re-derived calls from the 5' RACE reads in MiXCR, one entry per CDR3 protein. Altogether roughly 100,000 distinct CDR3 sequences are present, roughly 16% being singletons, with the ten largest covering 39%. The specimen sequenced was PBMCs or a T cell subset sorted from them (not recorded which). These receptors all come from a man between 18 and 29 years old who had mild COVID-19 (a few samples of this study predate the infection). Cell type and time point are not known.

This clonotype occurred many times. The CDR3 region is CASSQEEGSSYEQYF. The CDR3, as DNA: TGCGCCAGCAGCCAAGAAGAGGGGAGCTCCTACGAGCAGTACTTC. V is TRBV4-3 and J is TRBJ2-7, with D possibly being TRBD1 or TRBD2 (5 bases each). The CDR3 is made up of 15 amino acids. The V end lost 0 bases, the J end lost 0 bases, and 9 bases lay between the germline ends. Germline V CDR1 and CDR2: LGHNA, YSLEER.

The chain's CDR3 is CASSGSGADTQYF. The CDR3 nucleotides are TGTGCCAGCAGTGGTAGCGGAGCAGATACGCAGTATTTT. This sequence joins TRBV25-1 and TRBJ2-3; possibly TRBD2 for D (6 bases). CDR1 MGHDK and CDR2 SYGVNS come from the germline V gene. V lost 4 bases, J lost 4 bases, and 9 bases lay in between. The CDR3 extends over 13 amino acids.

This clonotype came up a few times. V usage is TRBV9 and J usage is TRBJ2-7; 8 nucleotides line up with TRBD1. The CDR3 length is 14 residues. Germline assignment: CDR1 SGDLS and CDR2 YYNGEE. V lost 4 bases to trimming and J lost 4 bases; unmatched junction nucleotides: 7. This chain's CDR3 is CASSTTGGTYEQYF. CDR3 coding DNA: TGTGCCAGCAGCACAACAGGGGGGACGTACGAGCAGTACTTC.

This chain connects TRBV29-1 to TRBJ2-2, with 8 nucleotides matching TRBD2. V trimming: 5 bases; J trimming: 4 bases; junction bases outside the gene matches: 9. Germline V lookup: CDR1 SQVTM, CDR2 ANQGSEA. The CDR3 sequence is 15 residues long. CDR3 region: CSVRASGRITGELFF. In nucleotides, the CDR3 is TGCAGCGTTCGGGCTAGCGGGCGTATCACCGGGGAGCTGTTTTTT.

This clonotype has a handful of counts. This chain links TRBV12-3 or TRBV12-4 with TRBJ2-2; perhaps TRBD1 as D (5 bases). This CDR3 has 14 amino acids. Trimming left V 7 bases short and J 4 bases short, with 13 bases between. Written as DNA, the CDR3 is TGTGCCAGCACCCGCCCAGGGTTCACCGGGGAGCTGTTTTTT. It yields the protein CASTRPGFTGELFF.

This clonotype was seen only once. In DNA form, the CDR3 reads TGTGCCAGCAGCCCAGGAGGGGCTAGCAATCAGCCCCAGCATTTT. Its translation: CASSPGGASNQPQHF. This sequence joins TRBV9 and TRBJ1-5; D is perhaps TRBD1 (5 bases). Germline V lookup: CDR1 SGDLS, CDR2 YYNGEE. V was clipped by 4 bases and J by 0 bases, with 11 bases between them. This CDR3 spans 15 amino acids. The variable domain in full, completed from reference TRBV9 and TRBJ1-5, reads DSGVTQTPKHLITATGQRVTLRCSPRSGDLSVYWYQQSLDQGLQFLIQYYNGEERAKGNILERFSAQQFPDLHSELNLSSLELGDSALYFCASSPGGASNQPQHFGDGTRLSIL.

Only a few counts were recorded for this clonotype. The chain carries TRBV5-5 and TRBJ1-1, with D unresolved. The CDR3 length is 16 residues. Trimming stripped 0 bases from V and 0 bases from J, with 12 bases between. CDR1 SGHKS and CDR2 YYEKEE come from the germline V gene (reference sequence). CDR3 sequence reads: CASSLGQNLMNTEAFF. DNA for the CDR3: TGTGCCAGCAGCTTGGGGCAGAACCTCATGAACACTGAAGCTTTCTTT. Full variable domain (missing parts from reference TRBV5-5 and TRBJ1-1): DAGVTQSPTHLIKTRGQQVTLRCSPISGHKSVSWYQQVLGQGPQFIFQYYEKEERGRGNFPDRFSARQFPNYSSELNVNALLLGDSALYLCASSLGQNLMNTEAFFGQGTRLTVV.

The sample holds a few counts of this clonotype. The chain uses TRBV12-5 and TRBJ1-2, with 8 nucleotides matching TRBD1. V shed 3 bases and J 8 bases; nucleotides not matched to a gene: 8. The germline V gene has CDR1 LGHNT and CDR2 FRNRAP. The CDR3 length is 14 residues. The CDR3 DNA reads TGTGCTAGTGGTTTTCCGGACAGGGTGGAAGGCTACACCTTC. It yields the protein CASGFPDRVEGYTF. The whole variable domain, filled in from reference TRBV12-5 and TRBJ1-2, reads DARVTQTPRHKVTEMGQEVTMRCQPILGHNTVFWYRQTMMQGLELLAYFRNRAPLDDSGMPKDRFSAEMPDATLATLKIQPSEPRDSAVYFCASGFPDRVEGYTFGSGTRLTVV.

J is TRBJ2-5 and V is TRBV9; the match to TRBD2 covers 9 bases. This CDR3 has 16 amino acids. Looked up from germline, CDR1 is SGDLS and CDR2 is YYNGEE. The V gene end was trimmed by 4 bases and the J gene end by 3 bases; junction bases not matched to a gene: 10. The CDR3 DNA follows: TGTGCCAGCAGCTTAAGCGGCGGGGGGGCGGAAGAGACCCAGTACTTC. As protein: CASSLSGGGAEETQYF.

The chain joins TRBV29-1 to TRBJ1-2; tentative D call: TRBD1 (6 bases). Germline values: CDR1 SQVTM, CDR2 ANQGSEA. Trimming shortened V by 3 bases and J by 2 bases, and 7 bases separated the two germline ends. This CDR3 comprises 12 residues. The CDR3 region is CSVEQGNYGYTF. The CDR3 DNA reads TGCAGCGTTGAGCAGGGGAACTATGGCTACACCTTC.

The chain combines TRBV6-6 with TRBJ2-7; D is unresolved. The CDR3 is 16 amino acids. The germline V gene encodes CDR1 MNHNY and CDR2 SVGAGI (reference sequence). The CDR3 DNA reads TGTGCCAGCAGTTACACGGTAGAAGCAGGTGCCTACGAGAAGTACGTC. Its translation is CASSYTVEAGAYEKYV.

The chain carries TRBV18 and TRBJ2-7; no reliable D call. Germline V CDR1 and CDR2: KGHSH, LQKENI. The CDR3 covers 13 residues. V was cut by 0 bases and J by 4 bases, with 7 bases left in between. The CDR3 loop is CASSPPDDYEQYF. CDR3 DNA: TGTGCCAGCTCACCACCGGACGATTACGAGCAGTACTTC.

This clonotype was counted between two and nine times. The chain employs TRBV15 and TRBJ2-7; D unresolved. CDR3 size: 14 residues. Germline V gene sequence: CDR1 LNHNV, CDR2 YYDKDF (reference sequence). The V gene lost 0 bases and the J gene lost 5 bases, with 11 bases spanning the gap. Here the CDR3 reads CATSRDYGPHEQYV. The CDR3 DNA is TGTGCCACCAGCAGAGACTACGGGCCACACGAGCAGTACGTC.

This clonotype was detected ten times or more. The genes are TRBV11-2 and TRBJ2-3, with no clear D. This CDR3 is 13 amino acids long. Trimming removed 5 bases from V and 1 base from J, with 7 bases in between. CDR1 is SGHAT and CDR2 is FQNNGV in the germline V gene. This CDR3 reads CASSPYGTDTQYF. The CDR3 nucleotides are TGTGCCAGCAGCCCCTACGGCACAGATACGCAGTATTTT.

This clonotype was counted only a few times. The genes are TRBV11-1 and TRBJ1-1, with TRBD1 matching 7 bases. With 5 bases clipped from V and 0 bases from J, the junction kept 3 bases outside the gene matches. CDR1 is SGHAT, CDR2 FQDESV, per germline (reference sequence). This CDR3 has 14 amino acids. CDR3 in amino acids: CASSARGMNTEAFF. In DNA, the CDR3 is TGTGCCAGCAGCGCCAGGGGGATGAACACTGAAGCTTTCTTT.

V and J are TRBV4-3 and TRBJ2-3, with 7 nucleotides matching TRBD2. This CDR3 is 16 amino acids long. J was trimmed by 3 bases and V by 5 bases; bases with no gene match: 11. Germline V gives CDR1 LGHNA, CDR2 YSLEER. The CDR3 is CASSGQTSLSTDTQYF. The CDR3 DNA sequence: TGCGCCAGCAGCGGTCAGACTAGCCTCTCAACAGATACGCAGTATTTT.

The chain's CDR3 is CASSEAYGEGWSQPQHF. CDR3 nucleotides: TGTGCCAGCAGTGAAGCTTACGGAGAAGGGTGGAGTCAGCCCCAGCATTTT. The V and J genes are TRBV6-1 and TRBJ1-5; D unclear. This CDR3 spans 17 amino acids. Trimming removed 0 bases at V and 6 bases at J, with 18 bases between. CDR1 MNHNS and CDR2 SASEGT come from the germline V gene.

With respect to this clonotype: The junction departs from germline at one end; a sequencing error may be responsible. V usage is TRBV7-8 and J usage is TRBJ2-5, with D possibly being TRBD1 or TRBD2 (5 bases each). Germline CDR1 is SGHVS and CDR2 is FQNEAQ. CDR3 length: 12 amino acids. CDR3 in amino acids: CASSLGGRSGDF. The DNA of the CDR3 is TGTGCCAGCAGCTTAGGGGGGAGATCGGGTGACTTC. Supplemented by reference TRBV7-8 and TRBJ2-5, the full variable domain reads GAGVSQSPRYKVAKRGQDVALRCDPISGHVSLFWYQQALGQGPEFLTYFQNEAQLDKSGLPSDRFFAERPEGSVSTLKIQRTQQEDSAVYLCASSLGGRSGDFGPGTRLLVL.

The chain carries TRBV7-9 and TRBJ1-2; D is ambiguous. This CDR3 region has 11 residues. Per germline, CDR1 SEHNR and CDR2 FQNEAQ (reference sequence). Trimming stripped 8 bases from V and 3 bases from J, with 7 bases between. The CDR3, as DNA: TGTGCCAGCGTGGGATACTATGGCTACACCTTC. Translating gives CASVGYYGYTF.

In this sample, this clonotype turned up a few times. One end of the junction varies from germline; a read error may be responsible. The chain carries TRBV7-9 and TRBJ2-3; D remains ambiguous. Per the germline V gene, CDR1 is SEHNR and CDR2 is FQNEAQ (reference sequence). The CDR3 loop spans 13 amino acids. The CDR3 sequence is CASSLPGSDTQYF. The CDR3 DNA is TGTGCCAGCAGCCTCCCAGGATCAGACACGCAGTATTTT.

A few counts support this clonotype. The chain links TRBV20-1 to TRBJ2-2; D gene unclear. CDR3 size: 13 residues. V was cut by 5 bases and J by 1 base, with 8 bases left in between. The germline V gene has CDR1 DFQATT and CDR2 SNEGSKA (reference sequence). The CDR3: CSALSRNTGELFF. The DNA for the CDR3 is TGCAGTGCTCTCTCACGGAACACCGGGGAGCTGTTTTTT.

This clonotype was counted between two and nine times. V usage is TRBV6-5 and J usage is TRBJ2-1; 10 bases match TRBD2. This CDR3 contains 17 residues. The V segment lost 0 bases and the J segment 4 bases; nucleotides outside the gene matches: 6. Per germline, CDR1 MNHEY and CDR2 SVGAGI. DNA of the CDR3: TGTGCCAGCAGTTACTCATTCGGGACTAGCGAATACAATGAGCAGTTCTTC. This translates into CASSYSFGTSEYNEQFF.

The gene calls are TRBV27 and TRBJ2-7; perhaps TRBD2 as D (5 bases). This CDR3 spans 12 amino acids. Germline V lookup: CDR1 MNHEY, CDR2 SMNVEV (reference sequence). Trimming removed 9 bases at V and 5 bases at J, with 14 bases between. CDR3 coding DNA: TGTGCCAGGCCGGGATATCCGCACGAGCAGTACGTC. Translation: CARPGYPHEQYV.

This rearrangement joins TRBV12-3 or TRBV12-4 to TRBJ2-1, with TRBD2 matching over 13 bases. This CDR3 is 14 amino acids long. The V and J ends lost 6 bases and 10 bases, in that order; junction bases with no gene match: 6. In DNA form, the CDR3 reads TGTGCCAGCAGGACTAGCGGGGGGCCCAGGGAGCAGTTCTTC. Translation: CASRTSGGPREQFF.

Concerning this clonotype: A read error may produce the germline difference seen at one junction end. The gene calls are TRBV7-7 and TRBJ2-1; TRBD1 agrees at 7 bases. There are 15 residues in the CDR3. Germline V lookup: CDR1 SSHAT, CDR2 FNYEAQ (reference sequence). The DNA of the CDR3 is TGTGCTAGCAGCTTAGACCCCGGGACAGACAATGAGCAGTTCTTC. Translated: CASSLDPGTDNEQFF.